The present TCR beta chain was sequenced within a study of shared clonotypes between healthy human individuals. With regard to this clone: Its antigen is unidentified.

At the deep level, the assay was run. TCRdb's table, derived via immunoSEQ multiplex PCR, lists solely in-frame clones and lacks some. This sample has over a million clones; roughly 95% occur once, and the top ten carry 1.2%. Overall study findings and caveats: An effect of sequencing depth on clonotype sharing among donors was expected. Shared clonotypes: approximately 4.5% naive CD4, roughly 3.5% naive CD8, 2.3% memory CD4, about 0.41% memory CD8. What rarefaction showed was incomplete sorted-subset sequencing despite large depth.

The CDR3 is made up of 10 amino acids. V gave up 6 bases and J gave up 10 bases, with 9 bases separating them. Germline CDR1 is MDHEN and CDR2 is SYDVKM. The receptor's source is a man aged 30 to 39 in good health. Input material: naive CD4+ T cells sorted from blood. Subset denoted: CD45RA+ positively selected. The V gene is TRBV28, the J gene TRBJ1-1; D might be TRBD1 (5 bases). The CDR3 sequence is CASSRVAAFF. The DNA for the CDR3 is TGTGCCAGCAGCAGGGTTGCAGCTTTCTTT.